This TCR beta chain stems from a study of post-analysis software for immune sequencing data. Study-wide results and caveats: Among 5 or 6 TRBV segments more frequent in patients than controls were TRBV5-6, TRBV5-1 and TRBV20-1. Significantly lower normalized Chao1 diversity was found in patients with multiple sclerosis relative to controls.

Germline V gene data show CDR1 as MNHEY and CDR2 as SMNVEV (reference sequence). This CDR3 is built from 14 residues. With V trimmed by 9 bases and J by 10 bases, 9 bases remained unmatched. This clonotype occurred a few times. Its antigen is not identified. Unique molecular identifiers tagged the TCR beta cDNA libraries. A population of about 0.95 to 10 million T cells gave rise to approximately 500,000 cDNA molecules. A single record per CDR3 protein comes from TCRdb applying MiXCR to the PCR reads. The sample lists hundreds of thousands of distinct CDR3 sequences, 25% to 30% occurring once. This chain uses TRBV27 with TRBJ2-1; TRBD2 agrees at 13 bases. Sample: blood. This receptor was taken from a girl aged 10-17 years with multiple sclerosis. CDR3: CASSQGLAGREQFF. Written as DNA, the CDR3 is TGTGCCAGTTCACAGGGACTAGCGGGACGAGAGCAGTTCTTC.